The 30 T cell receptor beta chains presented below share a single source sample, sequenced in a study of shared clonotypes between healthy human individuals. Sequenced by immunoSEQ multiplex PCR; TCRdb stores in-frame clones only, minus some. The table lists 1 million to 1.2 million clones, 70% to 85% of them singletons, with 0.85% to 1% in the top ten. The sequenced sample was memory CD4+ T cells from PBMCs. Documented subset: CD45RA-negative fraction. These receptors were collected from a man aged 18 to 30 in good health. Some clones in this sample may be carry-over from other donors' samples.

CDR3 sequence reads: CASSTPGGGGNQPQHF. The CDR3 DNA sequence: TGTGCCAGCAGTACGCCGGGGGGGGGAGGCAATCAGCCCCAGCATTTT. The chain carries TRBV28 and TRBJ1-5; tentative D call: TRBD1 (5 bases). Between the trimmed V and J ends, which lost 5 bases and 2 bases, there was a span of 16 bases. CDR3 size: 16 residues. Germline V gene data show CDR1 as MDHEN and CDR2 as SYDVKM.

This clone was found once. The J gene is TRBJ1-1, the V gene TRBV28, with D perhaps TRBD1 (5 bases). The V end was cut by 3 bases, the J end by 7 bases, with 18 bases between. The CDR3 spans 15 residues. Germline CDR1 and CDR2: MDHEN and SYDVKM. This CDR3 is CASSFLVGGKSEAFF. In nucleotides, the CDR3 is TGTGCCAGCAGTTTTTTAGTTGGGGGAAAGAGTGAAGCTTTCTTT.

CDR3 nucleotide sequence: TGTGCCAGCAGCGGACATTACAGTAGCACAGATACGCAGTATTTT. Translating gives CASSGHYSSTDTQYF. The chain links TRBV5-5 to TRBJ2-3; the D gene is possibly TRBD1 (5 bases). V shed 4 bases and J shed 0 bases, with 12 bases lying between them. Germline CDR1 is SGHKS and CDR2 is YYEKEE (reference sequence). The CDR3 is made up of 15 amino acids.

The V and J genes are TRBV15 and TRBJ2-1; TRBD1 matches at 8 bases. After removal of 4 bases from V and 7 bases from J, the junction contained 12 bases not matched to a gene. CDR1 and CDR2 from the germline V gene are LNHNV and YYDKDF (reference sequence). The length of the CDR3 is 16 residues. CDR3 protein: CATSKGGWQGANEQFF. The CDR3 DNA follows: TGTGCCACCAGCAAGGGGGGCTGGCAGGGGGCTAATGAGCAGTTCTTC.

The CDR3 reads CASSWGPDLYEQYF. The CDR3, as DNA: TGTGCCAGCAGCTGGGGTCCGGACCTCTACGAGCAGTACTTC. This chain joins TRBV7-2 and TRBJ2-7, with no clear D. This CDR3 has 14 amino acids. Trimming shortened V by 4 bases and J by 3 bases, and 13 bases separated the two germline ends. Germline CDR1 reads SGHTA; CDR2 reads FQGNSA.

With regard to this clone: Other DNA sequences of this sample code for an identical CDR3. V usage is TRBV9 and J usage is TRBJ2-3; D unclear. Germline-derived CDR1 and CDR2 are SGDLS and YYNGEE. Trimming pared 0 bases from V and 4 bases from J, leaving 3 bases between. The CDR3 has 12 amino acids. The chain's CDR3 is CASSVVADTQYF. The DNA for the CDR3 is TGTGCCAGCAGCGTAGTTGCAGATACGCAGTATTTT. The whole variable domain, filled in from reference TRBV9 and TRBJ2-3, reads DSGVTQTPKHLITATGQRVTLRCSPRSGDLSVYWYQQSLDQGLQFLIQYYNGEERAKGNILERFSAQQFPDLHSELNLSSLELGDSALYFCASSVVADTQYFGPGTRLTVL.

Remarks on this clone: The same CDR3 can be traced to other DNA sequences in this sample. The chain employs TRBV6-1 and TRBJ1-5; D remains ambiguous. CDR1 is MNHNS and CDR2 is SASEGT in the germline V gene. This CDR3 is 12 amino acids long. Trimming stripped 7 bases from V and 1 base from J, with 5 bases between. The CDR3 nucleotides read TGTGCCAGCAAATACAGCAATCAGCCCCAGCATTTT. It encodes CASKYSNQPQHF.

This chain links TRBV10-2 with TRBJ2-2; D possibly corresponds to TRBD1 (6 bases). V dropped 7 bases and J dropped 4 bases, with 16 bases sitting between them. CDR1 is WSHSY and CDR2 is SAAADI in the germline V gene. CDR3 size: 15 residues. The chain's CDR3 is CASIRTVTGTGELFF. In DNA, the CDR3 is TGCGCCAGCATTAGGACAGTAACGGGCACCGGGGAGCTGTTTTTT.

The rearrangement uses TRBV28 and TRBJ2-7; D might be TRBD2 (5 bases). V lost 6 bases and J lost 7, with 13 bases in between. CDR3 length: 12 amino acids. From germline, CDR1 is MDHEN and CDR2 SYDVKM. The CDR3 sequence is CASSLPPGEQYF. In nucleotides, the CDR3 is TGTGCCAGCAGCCTACCCCCGGGAGAGCAGTACTTC.

CDR3 DNA sequence: TGTGCCAGCAGCTTCCGAAGGCTGCCCTACAATGAGCAGTTCTTC. Translated, it gives CASSFRRLPYNEQFF. The chain links TRBV27 to TRBJ2-1; D is undetermined. V was trimmed by 6 bases and J by 2 bases, leaving 14 bases between them. CDR3 length: 15 amino acids. CDR1 and CDR2 (germline): MNHEY, SMNVEV (reference sequence).

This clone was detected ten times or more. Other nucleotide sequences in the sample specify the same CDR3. The CDR3 reads CASSQRQGQGETQYF. The DNA of the CDR3 is TGTGCCAGCTCCCAAAGACAGGGCCAGGGAGAGACCCAGTACTTC. The genes are TRBV18 and TRBJ2-5, with 7 bases fitting TRBD1. With V trimmed by 6 bases and J by 4 bases, 11 bases remained unmatched. The V gene's germline CDR1 is KGHSH and CDR2 LQKENI. The CDR3 runs to 15 residues.

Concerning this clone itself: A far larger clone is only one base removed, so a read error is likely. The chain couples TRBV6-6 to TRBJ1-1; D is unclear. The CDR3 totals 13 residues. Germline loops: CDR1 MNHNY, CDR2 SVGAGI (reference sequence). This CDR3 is CASSRTENTKAFF. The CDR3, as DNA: TGTGCCAGCAGTCGAACAGAGAACACTAAAGCTTTCTTT.

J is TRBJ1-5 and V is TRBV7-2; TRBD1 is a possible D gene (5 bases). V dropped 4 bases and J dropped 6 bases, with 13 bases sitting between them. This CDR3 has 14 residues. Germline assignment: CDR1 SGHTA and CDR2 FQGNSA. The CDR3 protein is CASSSTVAGQPQHF. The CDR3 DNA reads TGTGCCAGCAGCTCGACAGTGGCGGGTCAGCCCCAGCATTTT.

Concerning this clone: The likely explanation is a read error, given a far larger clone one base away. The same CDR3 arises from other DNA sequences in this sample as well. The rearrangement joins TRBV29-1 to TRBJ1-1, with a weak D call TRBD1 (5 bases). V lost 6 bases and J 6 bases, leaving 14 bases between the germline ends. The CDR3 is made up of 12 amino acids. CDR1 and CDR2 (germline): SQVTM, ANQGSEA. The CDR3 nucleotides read TGCAGCGTCGGGGACGGCCTAGCTGAAGCTTTCTTT. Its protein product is CSVGDGLAEAFF.

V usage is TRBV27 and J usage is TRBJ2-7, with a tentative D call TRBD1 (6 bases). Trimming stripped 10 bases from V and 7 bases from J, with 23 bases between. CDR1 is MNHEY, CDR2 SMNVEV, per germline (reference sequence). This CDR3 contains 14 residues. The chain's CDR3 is CATGAGLVGREQYF. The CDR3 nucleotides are TGTGCCACAGGGGCCGGGCTGGTGGGACGGGAGCAGTACTTC.

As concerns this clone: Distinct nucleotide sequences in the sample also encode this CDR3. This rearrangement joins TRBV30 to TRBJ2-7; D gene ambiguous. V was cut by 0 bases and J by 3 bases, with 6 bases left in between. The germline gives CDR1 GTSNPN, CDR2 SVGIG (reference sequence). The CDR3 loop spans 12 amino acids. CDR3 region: CAWSVLGYEQYF. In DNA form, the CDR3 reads TGTGCCTGGAGTGTACTCGGCTACGAGCAGTACTTC.

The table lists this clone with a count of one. In nucleotides, the CDR3 is TGTGCCAGCAGTGACCGTAAGACTAGCGGGACCCGCTACAATGAGCAGTTCTTC. As protein: CASSDRKTSGTRYNEQFF. The rearrangement uses TRBV6-1 and TRBJ2-1; TRBD2 agrees at 11 bases. Germline V gene lookup returns CDR1 MNHNS and CDR2 SASEGT. The ends lost 3 bases at V and 3 bases at J; junction bases unmatched: 10. The CDR3 sequence is 18 residues long.

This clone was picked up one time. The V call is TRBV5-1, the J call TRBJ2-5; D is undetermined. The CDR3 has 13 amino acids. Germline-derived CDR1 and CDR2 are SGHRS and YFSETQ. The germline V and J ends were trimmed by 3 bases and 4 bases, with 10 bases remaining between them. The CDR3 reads CASSSGSPETQYF. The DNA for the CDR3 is TGCGCCAGCAGCTCCGGTTCCCCAGAGACCCAGTACTTC.

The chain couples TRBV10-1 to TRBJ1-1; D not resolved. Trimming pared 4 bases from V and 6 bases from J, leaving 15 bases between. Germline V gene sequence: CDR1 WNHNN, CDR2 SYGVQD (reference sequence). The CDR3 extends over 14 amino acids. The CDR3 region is CASSVFPPTAEAFF. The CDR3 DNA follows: TGCGCCAGCAGTGTATTCCCACCAACTGCTGAAGCTTTCTTT.

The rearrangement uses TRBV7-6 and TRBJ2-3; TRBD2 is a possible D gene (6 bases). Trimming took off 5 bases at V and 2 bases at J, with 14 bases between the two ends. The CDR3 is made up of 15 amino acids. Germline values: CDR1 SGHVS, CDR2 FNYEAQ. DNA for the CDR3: TGTGCCAGCAGCCAACAATGGGGGGTCACAGATACGCAGTATTTT. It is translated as CASSQQWGVTDTQYF.

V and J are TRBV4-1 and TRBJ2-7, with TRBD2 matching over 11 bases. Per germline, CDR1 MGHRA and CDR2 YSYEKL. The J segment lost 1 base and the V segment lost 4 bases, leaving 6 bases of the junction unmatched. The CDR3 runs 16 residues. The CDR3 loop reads CASSLTRLAGSYEQYF. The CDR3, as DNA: TGCGCCAGCAGCCTGACTAGACTAGCGGGATCCTACGAGCAGTACTTC.

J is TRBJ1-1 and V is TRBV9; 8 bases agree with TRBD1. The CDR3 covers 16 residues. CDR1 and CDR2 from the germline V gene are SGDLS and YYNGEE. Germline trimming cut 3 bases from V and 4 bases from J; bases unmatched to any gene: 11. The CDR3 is CASSAGDRGASTEAFF. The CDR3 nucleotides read TGTGCCAGCAGCGCCGGCGACAGGGGAGCGTCCACTGAAGCTTTCTTT.

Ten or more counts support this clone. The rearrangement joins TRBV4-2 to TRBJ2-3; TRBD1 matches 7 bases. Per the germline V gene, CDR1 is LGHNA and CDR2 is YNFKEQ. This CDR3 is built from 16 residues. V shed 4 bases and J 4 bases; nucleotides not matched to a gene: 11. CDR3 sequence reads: CASSPGLTGVADTQYF. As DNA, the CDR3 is TGTGCCAGCAGCCCCGGACTCACAGGGGTCGCAGATACGCAGTATTTT.

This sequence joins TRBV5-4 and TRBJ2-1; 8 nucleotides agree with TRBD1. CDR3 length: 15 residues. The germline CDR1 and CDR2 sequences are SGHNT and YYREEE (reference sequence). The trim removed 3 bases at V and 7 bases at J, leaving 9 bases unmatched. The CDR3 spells CASSSQGAASNEQFF. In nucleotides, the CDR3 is TGTGCCAGCAGCTCCCAGGGGGCCGCCTCAAATGAGCAGTTCTTC.

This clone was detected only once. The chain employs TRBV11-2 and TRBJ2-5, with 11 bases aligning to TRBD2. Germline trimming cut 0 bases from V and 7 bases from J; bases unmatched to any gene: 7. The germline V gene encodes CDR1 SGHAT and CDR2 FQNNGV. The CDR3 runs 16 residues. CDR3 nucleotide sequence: TGTGCCAGCAGCTTAGAGGGGACTAGCGGCCTAGGGACCCAGTACTTC. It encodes CASSLEGTSGLGTQYF.

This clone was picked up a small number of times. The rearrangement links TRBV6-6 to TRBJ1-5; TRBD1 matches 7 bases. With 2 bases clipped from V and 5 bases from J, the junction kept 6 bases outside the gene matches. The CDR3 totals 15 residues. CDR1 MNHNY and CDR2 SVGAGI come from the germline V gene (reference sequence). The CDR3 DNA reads TGTGCCAGCAGTTACGATTCACAGGGGTATCAGCCCCAGCATTTT. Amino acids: CASSYDSQGYQPQHF.

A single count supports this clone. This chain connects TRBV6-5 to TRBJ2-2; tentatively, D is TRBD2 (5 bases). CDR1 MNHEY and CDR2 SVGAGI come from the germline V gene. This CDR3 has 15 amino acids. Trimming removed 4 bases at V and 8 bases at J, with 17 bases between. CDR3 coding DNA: TGTGCCAGCAGTTCTCGGGGTTCTGGTAGAGGGGAGCTGTTTTTT. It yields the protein CASSSRGSGRGELFF.

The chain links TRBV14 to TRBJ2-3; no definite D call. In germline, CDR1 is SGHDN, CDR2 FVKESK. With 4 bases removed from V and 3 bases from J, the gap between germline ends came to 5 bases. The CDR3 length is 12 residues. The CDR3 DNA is TGTGCCAGCAGCCCCGAAACAGATACGCAGTATTTT. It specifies CASSPETDTQYF. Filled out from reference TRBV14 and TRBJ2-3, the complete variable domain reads EAGVTQFPSHSVIEKGQTVTLRCDPISGHDNLYWYRRVMGKEIKFLLHFVKESKQDESGMPNNRFLAERTGGTYSTLKVQPAELEDSGVYFCASSPETDTQYFGPGTRLTVL.

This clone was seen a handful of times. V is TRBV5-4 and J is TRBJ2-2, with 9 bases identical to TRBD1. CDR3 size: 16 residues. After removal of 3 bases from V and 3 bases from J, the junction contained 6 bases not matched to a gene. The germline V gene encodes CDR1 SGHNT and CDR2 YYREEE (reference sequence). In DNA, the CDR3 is TGTGCCAGCAGCTCGGACAGGGGTTCGCACACCGGGGAGCTGTTTTTT. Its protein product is CASSSDRGSHTGELFF.

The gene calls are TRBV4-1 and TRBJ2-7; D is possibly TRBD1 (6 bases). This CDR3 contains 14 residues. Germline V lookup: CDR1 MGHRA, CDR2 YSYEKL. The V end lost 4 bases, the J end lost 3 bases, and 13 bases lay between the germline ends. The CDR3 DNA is TGCGCCAGCAGCCTCCGGGACAACTACTACGAGCAGTACTTC. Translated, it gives CASSLRDNYYEQYF.